These 24 T cell receptor beta chains were all obtained from the same sample, sequenced in a study of chemoradiotherapy in HPV16-positive cancers. Data came from immunoSEQ multiplex PCR; TCRdb stores just in-frame clones and leaves some out. The table records tens of thousands of clones, roughly nine tenths of them present only once. Sequencing was performed on blood, taken from a patient who underwent chemoradiotherapy. These receptors originate from a human donor with HPV-associated anogenital cancer.

The DNA for the CDR3 is TGTGCCAGCAGCCTCCGACAGGGCGGCTCACCCCTCCACTTT. Translating gives CASSLRQGGSPLHF. The rearrangement uses TRBV7-6 and TRBJ1-6; 7 positions agree with TRBD1. The CDR3 length is 14 residues. CDR1 is SGHVS, CDR2 FNYEAQ, per germline. J lost 10 bases, V lost 5 bases, and 8 bases had no gene match.

V is TRBV7-3 and J is TRBJ2-2; D is undetermined. The germline CDR1 and CDR2 sequences are SGHTA and FQGTGA. Trimming removed 0 bases at V and 6 bases at J, with 8 bases between. The CDR3 runs to 14 residues. The DNA of the CDR3 is TGTGCCAGCAGCTTAACGAGGCCCCCCGGGGAGCTGTTTTTT. This codes for CASSLTRPPGELFF.

In nucleotides, the CDR3 is TGTGCCACATACTACCGAAACACCGGGGAGCTGTTTTTT. This sequence encodes CATYYRNTGELFF. This chain links TRBV7-6 with TRBJ2-2; D unclear. V gave up 10 bases and J gave up 2 bases, with 11 bases separating them. The germline V gene has CDR1 SGHVS and CDR2 FNYEAQ. The CDR3 is made up of 13 amino acids.

This clone was observed a handful of times. The chain joins TRBV29-1 to TRBJ1-1, with D unclear. V lost 6 bases to trimming and J lost 7 bases, with 15 bases between them. Per germline, CDR1 SQVTM and CDR2 ANQGSEA. CDR3 length: 12 amino acids. The CDR3 DNA follows: TGCAGCGTCAACGCCTGGGCAGGTGAAGCTTTCTTT. Residues: CSVNAWAGEAFF. Based on the CDR3 plus reference TRBV29-1 and TRBJ1-1, the full variable domain is SAVISQKPSRDICQRGTSLTIQCQVDSQVTMMFWYRQQPGQSLTLIATANQGSEATYESGFVIDKFPISRPNLTFSTLTVSNMSPEDSSIYLCSVNAWAGEAFFGQGTRLTVV.

The chain uses TRBV6-1 and TRBJ1-1; no clear D. Per the germline V gene, CDR1 is MNHNS and CDR2 is SASEGT. The ends were cut back, 7 bases at V and 3 bases at J, with 6 bases in the middle. CDR3 size: 11 residues. CDR3 in DNA: TGTGCCAGCACCTCGTACACTGAAGCTTTCTTT. Translation gives CASTSYTEAFF.

This chain connects TRBV25-1 to TRBJ2-7; D unresolved. The CDR3 totals 13 residues. In germline, CDR1 is MGHDK, CDR2 SYGVNS. V was shortened by 6 bases and J by 7 bases, with 16 bases between the two germline ends. The CDR3 protein is CASSRSGPWEQYF. The CDR3 DNA sequence: TGTGCCAGCAGCCGGAGTGGACCCTGGGAGCAGTACTTC.

This clone has only one observation. The V gene is TRBV7-8, the J gene TRBJ2-5, with D maybe TRBD1 (6 bases). Deletions cut 0 bases from V and 7 bases from J, with 12 bases between. CDR1 SGHVS and CDR2 FQNEAQ come from the germline V gene. CDR3 length equals 14 residues. The CDR3 is CASSLAGVRGTQYF. CDR3 nucleotide sequence: TGTGCCAGCAGCTTAGCGGGGGTCAGGGGGACCCAGTACTTC.

The gene calls are TRBV2 and TRBJ1-6; 7 bases line up with TRBD1. CDR3 length equals 15 residues. Unmatched junction bases numbered 11, after V lost 6 bases and J lost 9 bases. The V gene's germline CDR1 is SNHLY and CDR2 FYNNEI. CDR3 bases: TGTGCCAGCAGGGGGGACAGCCCTAGAAGTTCACCCCTCCACTTT. As protein: CASRGDSPRSSPLHF.

The rearrangement uses TRBV10-3 and TRBJ2-7; 7 bases line up with TRBD1. V lost 7 bases and J lost 5; bases outside the gene matches: 8. The germline V gene encodes CDR1 ENHRY and CDR2 SYGVKD. CDR3 length: 13 residues. In nucleotides, the CDR3 is TGTGCCATCATAGGACAGGCAGGGGACGAGCAGTACTTC. This encodes CAIIGQAGDEQYF.

The chain recombines TRBV19 with TRBJ2-2; TRBD2 aligns across 14 bases. Germline V gene lookup returns CDR1 LNHDA and CDR2 SQIVND (reference sequence). Germline trimming cut 8 bases from V and 2 bases from J; bases unmatched to any gene: 4. This CDR3 comprises 16 residues. This CDR3 reads CASSGTSGSNTGELFF. CDR3 in DNA: TGTGCCAGTTCAGGGACTAGCGGGAGTAACACCGGGGAGCTGTTTTTT.

The rearrangement links TRBV7-9 to TRBJ1-1; no clear D. Germline V gene data show CDR1 as SEHNR and CDR2 as FQNEAQ (reference sequence). The V end lost 1 base, the J end lost 10 bases, and 10 bases lay between the germline ends. The CDR3 has 12 residues. CDR3 sequence: CASSLVWAGAFF. Written as DNA, the CDR3 is TGTGCCAGCAGCTTAGTATGGGCCGGAGCTTTCTTT.

The chain has TRBV9 and TRBJ2-1; TRBD2 agrees at 12 bases. With 1 base clipped from V and 5 bases from J, the junction kept 1 base outside the gene matches. Germline values: CDR1 SGDLS, CDR2 YYNGEE. The CDR3 is 15 residues long. This CDR3 is CASSVRLAGDNEQFF. The CDR3 DNA sequence: TGTGCCAGCAGCGTAAGACTAGCGGGGGACAATGAGCAGTTCTTC. Full variable domain (outside the CDR3, taken from reference TRBV9 and TRBJ2-1): DSGVTQTPKHLITATGQRVTLRCSPRSGDLSVYWYQQSLDQGLQFLIQYYNGEERAKGNILERFSAQQFPDLHSELNLSSLELGDSALYFCASSVRLAGDNEQFFGPGTRLTVL.

This clone was seen a few times. V is TRBV9 and J is TRBJ2-1; maybe TRBD2 (6 bases). V was shortened by 4 bases and J by 1 base, with 18 bases between the two germline ends. This CDR3 has 17 amino acids. The germline gives CDR1 SGDLS, CDR2 YYNGEE. The CDR3 coding sequence is TGTGCCAGCAGCCCCAGGGTGACGGGAGAGTCCTACAATGAGCAGTTCTTC. This translates into CASSPRVTGESYNEQFF.

The chain combines TRBV10-3 with TRBJ1-6; a possible D gene is TRBD1 (5 bases). Per germline, CDR1 ENHRY and CDR2 SYGVKD. V lost 2 bases and J lost 5, with 10 bases in between. There are 15 residues in the CDR3. The CDR3 loop is CAISEGRGDNSPLHF. DNA for the CDR3: TGTGCCATCAGTGAGGGACGGGGGGATAATTCACCCCTCCACTTT.

This chain connects TRBV10-1 to TRBJ2-3; D possibly corresponds to TRBD2 (6 bases). CDR1 is WNHNN, CDR2 SYGVQD, per germline (reference sequence). Trimming removed 2 bases from V and 0 bases from J, with 9 bases in between. There are 15 residues in the CDR3. The chain's CDR3 is CASSEMGTSTDTQYF. As DNA, the CDR3 is TGCGCCAGCAGTGAGATGGGGACTAGCACAGATACGCAGTATTTT.

This chain joins TRBV7-9 and TRBJ2-5; D uncertain. The CDR3 is 15 amino acids. Germline loops: CDR1 SEHNR, CDR2 FQNEAQ (reference sequence). V shed 2 bases and J shed 2 bases, with 12 bases lying between them. CDR3 in amino acids: CASSLMVGLQETQYF. In nucleotides, the CDR3 is TGTGCCAGCAGCTTAATGGTAGGGCTACAAGAGACCCAGTACTTC.

J is TRBJ2-3 and V is TRBV7-6, with D perhaps matching TRBD1 or TRBD2 (6 bases each). CDR1 SGHVS and CDR2 FNYEAQ come from the germline V gene. This CDR3 contains 13 residues. V was cut by 8 bases and J by 2 bases, with 11 bases left in between. The CDR3 sequence is CASSRGDTDTQYF. The CDR3 DNA is TGTGCCAGCTCTAGGGGGGACACAGATACGCAGTATTTT.

The CDR3 sequence is CASSKGRGNTGELFF. CDR3 coding DNA: TGTGCCAGCAGCAAGGGGAGGGGAAACACCGGGGAGCTGTTTTTT. This sequence joins TRBV7-2 and TRBJ2-2; 7 bases are shared with TRBD2. Losses at the gene ends were 5 bases for V and 2 bases for J; bases not matched to a gene: 5. Germline CDR1 SGHTA, CDR2 FQGNSA. There are 15 residues in the CDR3.

The chain combines TRBV7-9 with TRBJ1-1; D remains unclear. Germline V gene lookup returns CDR1 SEHNR and CDR2 FQNEAQ (reference sequence). V was pared by 3 bases and J by 0 bases, with 2 bases between. The CDR3 totals 12 residues. CDR3 sequence: CASSLVNTEAFF. The CDR3 region has the DNA TGTGCCAGCAGCTTGGTGAACACTGAAGCTTTCTTT.

This sequence joins TRBV19 and TRBJ2-7; 9 bases align to TRBD2. The CDR3 sequence is 15 residues long. Germline CDR1 is LNHDA and CDR2 is SQIVND (reference sequence). With 2 bases clipped from V and 4 bases from J, the junction kept 6 bases outside the gene matches. The CDR3 reads CASSISGLALYEQYF. CDR3 in DNA: TGTGCCAGTAGTATATCCGGACTAGCGTTGTACGAGCAGTACTTC.

The rearrangement uses TRBV5-1 and TRBJ1-2; 10 nucleotides align to TRBD1. The V gene end was trimmed by 0 bases and the J gene end by 1 base; junction bases not matched to a gene: 3. CDR3 length: 16 amino acids. In germline, CDR1 is SGHRS, CDR2 YFSETQ. The chain's CDR3 is CASSLDGQGVNYGYTF. The CDR3 DNA sequence: TGCGCCAGCAGCTTGGATGGACAGGGGGTTAACTATGGCTACACCTTC.

The V and J genes are TRBV11-2 and TRBJ1-1; 7 bases are shared with TRBD1. The CDR3 loop spans 17 amino acids. The V gene's germline CDR1 is SGHAT and CDR2 FQNNGV. With V trimmed by 2 bases and J by 1 base, 10 bases remained unmatched. The DNA of the CDR3 is TGTGCCAGCAGCTTATCAACCTACAGGGGTCCGAACACTGAAGCTTTCTTT. Its translation is CASSLSTYRGPNTEAFF.

The CDR3 bases are TGCGCCAGCAGCCAGGCTACAGCTGCAACTAATGAAAAACTGTTTTTT. This sequence encodes CASSQATAATNEKLFF. J is TRBJ1-4 and V is TRBV4-1; no definite D call. Germline V gives CDR1 MGHRA, CDR2 YSYEKL. The V end was cut by 3 bases, the J end by 0 bases, with 11 bases between. The CDR3 has 16 amino acids.

The chain links TRBV29-1 to TRBJ2-1; no definite D call. This CDR3 is 11 amino acids long. Trimming removed 7 bases at V and 7 bases at J, with 11 bases between. CDR1 SQVTM and CDR2 ANQGSEA come from the germline V gene. The CDR3 sequence: CSATSLNEQFF. CDR3 nucleotide sequence: TGCAGCGCTACGTCCCTAAATGAGCAGTTCTTC.